This T cell receptor beta chain was recorded in a study of CD8+ T cells in alopecia areata. Overall study findings and caveats: Elevated clonality characterized lesional scalp relative to normal scalp, particularly in alopecia totalis/universalis.

On this clone: Its antigen is as yet unknown.

Once RNA had been extracted, it was reverse transcribed into cDNA to act as the sequencing template. The assay was immunoSEQ multiplex PCR, and TCRdb's table has in-frame clones only and misses some. Seen here are approximately 210,000 clones, approximately 56% observed once, and the top ten hold 3% to 3.5%. Treatment defined: oral pan-JAK inhibitor, 5-10 mg twice daily. Per the germline V gene, CDR1 is SGHRS and CDR2 is YFSETQ. The germline V and J ends were trimmed by 4 bases and 6 bases, with 19 bases remaining between them. The CDR3 spans 15 residues. Material: CD4+ T cells sorted from blood, obtained at week 4, from a patient treated with tofacitinib. The sequence derives from a human donor with alopecia areata. V and J are TRBV5-1 and TRBJ1-2; no firm D call. The CDR3 DNA reads TGCGCCAGCAGCCCCGGGCCGGGCAGATCCGATGGCTACACCTTC. Translation gives CASSPGPGRSDGYTF.